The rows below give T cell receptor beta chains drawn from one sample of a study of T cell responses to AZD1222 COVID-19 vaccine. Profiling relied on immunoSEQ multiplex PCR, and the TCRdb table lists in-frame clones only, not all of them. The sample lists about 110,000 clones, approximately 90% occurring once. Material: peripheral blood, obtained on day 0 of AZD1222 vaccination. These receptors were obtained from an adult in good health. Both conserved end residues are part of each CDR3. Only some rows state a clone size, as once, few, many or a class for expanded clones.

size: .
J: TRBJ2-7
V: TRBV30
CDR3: CAWSGGLGLEQYF

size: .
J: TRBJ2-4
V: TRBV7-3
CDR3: CASSSGGSRNIQYF

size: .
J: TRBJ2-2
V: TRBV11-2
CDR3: CASTQLVGTGITGELFF

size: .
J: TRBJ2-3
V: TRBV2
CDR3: CATTGSSSTDTQYF

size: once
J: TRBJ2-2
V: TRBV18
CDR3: CASSPTMTANTGELFF

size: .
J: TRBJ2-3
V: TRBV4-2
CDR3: CASSQPRDRSDTQYF

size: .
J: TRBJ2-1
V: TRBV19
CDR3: CASSLAGGLAEQFF

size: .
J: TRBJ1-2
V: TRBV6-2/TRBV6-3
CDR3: CASSPRAGYGYTF

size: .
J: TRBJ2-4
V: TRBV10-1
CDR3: CASSESISSSAKNIQYF

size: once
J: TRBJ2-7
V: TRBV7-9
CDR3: CASSLGGGGRNEQYF

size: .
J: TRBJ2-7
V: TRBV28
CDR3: CASSDRRLAYEQYF

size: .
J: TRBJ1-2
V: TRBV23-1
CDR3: CASSQYGGARNYGYTF

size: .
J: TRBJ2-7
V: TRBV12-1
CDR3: CAGHGPEQYF

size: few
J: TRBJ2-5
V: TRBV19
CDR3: CASSSPRRGTYQETQYF

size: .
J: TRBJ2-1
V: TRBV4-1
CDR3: CASSQKPPEQFF

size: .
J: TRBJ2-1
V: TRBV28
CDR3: CASSLWTSYEQFF

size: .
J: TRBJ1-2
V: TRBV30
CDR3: CAWSPQGALGYTF

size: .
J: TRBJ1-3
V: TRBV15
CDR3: CATSRDEDQRNTIYF

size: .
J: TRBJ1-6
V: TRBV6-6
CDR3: CASSYSWDNSPLHF

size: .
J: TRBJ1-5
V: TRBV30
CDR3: CAWNPQIDQPQHF

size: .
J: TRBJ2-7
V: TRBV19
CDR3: CASSIGTGGYEQYF

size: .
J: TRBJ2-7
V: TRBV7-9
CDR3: CASSPSGISYEQYF

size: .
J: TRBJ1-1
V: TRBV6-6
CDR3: CASSTPRGTEGEAFF

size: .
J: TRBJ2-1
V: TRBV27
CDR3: CASSASGYNEQFF

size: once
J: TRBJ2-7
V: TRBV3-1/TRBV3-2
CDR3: CASSVGGAGVGYEQYF

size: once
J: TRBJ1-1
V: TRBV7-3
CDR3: CASSAPDRGEAFF

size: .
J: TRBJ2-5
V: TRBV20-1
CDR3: CSASIGVETQYF

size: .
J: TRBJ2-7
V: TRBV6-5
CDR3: CASMRTGQATYEQYF

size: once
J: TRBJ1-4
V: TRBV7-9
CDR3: CASSPQDTGVNEKLFF

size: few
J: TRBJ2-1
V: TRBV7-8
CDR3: CASSPSSSTYNEQFF

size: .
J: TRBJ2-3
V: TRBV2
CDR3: CASNRASTDTQYF

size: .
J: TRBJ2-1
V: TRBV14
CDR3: CASSLVGLEQFF

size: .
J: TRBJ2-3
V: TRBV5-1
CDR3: CASSLSPPLGGFTDTQYF

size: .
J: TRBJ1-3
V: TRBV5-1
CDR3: CASSTSRDSGNTIYF

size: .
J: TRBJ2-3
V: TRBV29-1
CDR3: CSADTQYF

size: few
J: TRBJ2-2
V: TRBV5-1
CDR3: CASTPRGSDNTGELFF

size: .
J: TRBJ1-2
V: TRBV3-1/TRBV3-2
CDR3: CASSQESTGGNGYTF

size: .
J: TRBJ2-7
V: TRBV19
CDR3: CASSVVSGSRTYEQYF

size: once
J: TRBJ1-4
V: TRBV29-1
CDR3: CSVAPKANEKLFF

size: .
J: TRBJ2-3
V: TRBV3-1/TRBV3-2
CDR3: CASRQGEGADTQYF

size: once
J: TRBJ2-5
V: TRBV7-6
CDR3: CASSSRDRGRGETQYF

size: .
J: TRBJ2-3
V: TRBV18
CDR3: CASSPLLAGGAADTQYF

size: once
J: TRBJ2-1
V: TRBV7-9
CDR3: CASSLETGRTYNEQFF

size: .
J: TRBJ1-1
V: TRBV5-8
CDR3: CASAGPADRGLNTEAFF

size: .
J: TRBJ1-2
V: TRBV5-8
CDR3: CASSPGQKLYGYTF

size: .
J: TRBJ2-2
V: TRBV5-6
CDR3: CASSFGQGAGTGELFF